This is a list of T cell receptor beta chains from one sample in a study of control samples from healthy donors and cancer patients. The protocol was immunoSEQ multiplex PCR, while the TCRdb copy is restricted to in-frame clones and leaves out a portion. The sample holds around 110,000 clones; 80% to 90% are singletons and the top ten take 0.95% to 1.3%. Source material: PBMCs. These receptors were obtained from a woman aged 45-60 years with colorectal cancer. Both conserved end residues are part of each CDR3. The order of the fields is V gene, J gene, CDR3 protein.

v_call: TRBV29-1
j_call: TRBJ1-2
cdr3_aa: CSVGDRHNYGYTF

v_call: TRBV2
j_call: TRBJ2-2
cdr3_aa: CASSEDRQSTGELFF

v_call: TRBV5-1
j_call: TRBJ2-7
cdr3_aa: CASSLDGDRIYEQYF

v_call: TRBV3-1/TRBV3-2
j_call: TRBJ1-2
cdr3_aa: CASSQDVGQHGYTF

v_call: TRBV5-1
j_call: TRBJ2-7
cdr3_aa: CASSFGTQGEQYF

v_call: TRBV6-1
j_call: TRBJ1-3
cdr3_aa: CASSAGWAGDGNTIYF

v_call: TRBV2
j_call: TRBJ1-1
cdr3_aa: CASRGQGNVDTEAFF

v_call: TRBV5-4
j_call: TRBJ1-4
cdr3_aa: CASSLDPGATNEKLFF

v_call: TRBV28
j_call: TRBJ2-1
cdr3_aa: CASSPGTSGSNEQFF

v_call: TRBV5-8
j_call: TRBJ2-3
cdr3_aa: CASSLNRRGTDTQYF

v_call: TRBV10-3
j_call: TRBJ2-5
cdr3_aa: CAIREAGDPQETQYF

v_call: TRBV6-5
j_call: TRBJ1-1
cdr3_aa: CASSWTGDTEAFF

v_call: TRBV19
j_call: TRBJ2-1
cdr3_aa: CASSGGYGTSNNEQFF

v_call: TRBV11-2
j_call: TRBJ2-6
cdr3_aa: CASNIGGANVLTF

v_call: TRBV2
j_call: TRBJ2-3
cdr3_aa: CASILNTDTQYF

v_call: TRBV7-3
j_call: TRBJ2-2
cdr3_aa: CASSPGPDRVSGELFF

v_call: TRBV29-1
j_call: TRBJ1-2
cdr3_aa: CSVGGANGYGYTF

v_call: TRBV28
j_call: TRBJ1-1
cdr3_aa: CASSSPGAQGTEAFF

v_call: TRBV5-1
j_call: TRBJ2-3
cdr3_aa: CASVAGGPTDTQYF

v_call: TRBV20-1
j_call: TRBJ1-2
cdr3_aa: CSAQSSYGYTF

v_call: TRBV5-8
j_call: TRBJ2-3
cdr3_aa: CASSLVRADTQYF

v_call: TRBV5-1
j_call: TRBJ2-1
cdr3_aa: CASSLPGLADNEQFF

v_call: TRBV30
j_call: TRBJ1-6
cdr3_aa: CACHGRVSSYNSPLHF

v_call: TRBV7-8
j_call: TRBJ2-7
cdr3_aa: CASSLLRGAVYEQYF

v_call: TRBV5-1
j_call: TRBJ1-2
cdr3_aa: CASSLAGGSSPLSYGYTF

v_call: TRBV6-2/TRBV6-3
j_call: TRBJ1-1
cdr3_aa: CASSYSSLPGVTTHTEAFF

v_call: TRBV24-1
j_call: TRBJ2-3
cdr3_aa: CATSVQGHDTQYF

v_call: TRBV6-5
j_call: TRBJ1-1
cdr3_aa: CASSPLRTENTEAFF

v_call: TRBV3-1/TRBV3-2
j_call: TRBJ1-1
cdr3_aa: CASSQGTGGTEAFF

v_call: TRBV29-1
j_call: TRBJ1-2
cdr3_aa: CSVEVRDTGGYGYTF

v_call: TRBV5-1
j_call: TRBJ2-7
cdr3_aa: CASSLVGSLEQYF

v_call: TRBV4-1
j_call: TRBJ2-7
cdr3_aa: CASSQGTGTVSYEQYF

v_call: TRBV10-1
j_call: TRBJ1-1
cdr3_aa: CASSESLNTEAFF

v_call: TRBV3-1/TRBV3-2
j_call: TRBJ2-7
cdr3_aa: CASSQDGYYEQYF

v_call: TRBV6-5
j_call: TRBJ1-3
cdr3_aa: CASSAGGDPGNTIYF